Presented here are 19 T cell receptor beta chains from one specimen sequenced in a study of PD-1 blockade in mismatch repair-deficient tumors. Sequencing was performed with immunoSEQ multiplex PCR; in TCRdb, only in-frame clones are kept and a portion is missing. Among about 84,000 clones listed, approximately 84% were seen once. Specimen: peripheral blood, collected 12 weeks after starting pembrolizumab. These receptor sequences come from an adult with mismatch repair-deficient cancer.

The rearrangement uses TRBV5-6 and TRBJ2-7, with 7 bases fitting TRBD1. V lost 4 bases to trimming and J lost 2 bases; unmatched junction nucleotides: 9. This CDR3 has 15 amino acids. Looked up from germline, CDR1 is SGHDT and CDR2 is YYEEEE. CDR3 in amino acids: CASSSPGTAAYEQYF. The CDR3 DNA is TGTGCCAGCAGCAGTCCCGGGACAGCAGCCTACGAGCAGTACTTC.

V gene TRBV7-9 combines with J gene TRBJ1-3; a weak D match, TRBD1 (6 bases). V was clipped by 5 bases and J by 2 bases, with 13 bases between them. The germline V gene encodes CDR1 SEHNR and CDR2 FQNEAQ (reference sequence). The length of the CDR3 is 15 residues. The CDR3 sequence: CASSGRGWPGNTIYF. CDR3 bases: TGTGCCAGCAGCGGCAGGGGATGGCCTGGAAACACCATATATTTT.

The CDR3, as DNA: TGTGCCAGCAGCTTTAGCCCGGACAGAAATCAGCCCCAGCATTTT. It yields the protein CASSFSPDRNQPQHF. V gene TRBV7-2 combines with J gene TRBJ1-5; TRBD1 might be the D (6 bases). Germline V gene lookup returns CDR1 SGHTA and CDR2 FQGNSA. Trimming removed 3 bases at V and 4 bases at J, with 13 bases between. The CDR3 sequence is 15 residues long.

The CDR3 DNA sequence: TGTGCCACCAGCAGAGATCTCCAGGGGGTGTCTGGAAACACCATATATTTT. This codes for CATSRDLQGVSGNTIYF. The chain joins TRBV15 to TRBJ1-3; TRBD1 matches at 7 bases. The CDR3 is 17 residues long. V lost 0 bases, J lost 1 base, and 6 bases stayed unmatched. The V gene's germline CDR1 is LNHNV and CDR2 YYDKDF (reference sequence).

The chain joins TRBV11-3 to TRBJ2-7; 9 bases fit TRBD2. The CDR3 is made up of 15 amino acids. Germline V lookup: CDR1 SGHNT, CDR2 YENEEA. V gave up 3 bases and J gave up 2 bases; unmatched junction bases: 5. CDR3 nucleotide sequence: TGTGCCAGCAGCTTGGTGACTAGCGGAACCTACGAGCAGTACTTC. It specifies CASSLVTSGTYEQYF.

The CDR3 nucleotides read TGTGCCAGCAGCGTTTCTAGCTCTGGCGGGGAGCTGTTTTTT. Protein: CASSVSSSGGELFF. The V and J genes are TRBV9 and TRBJ2-2, with a tentative D call TRBD2 (5 bases). Germline CDR1 SGDLS, CDR2 YYNGEE. V was trimmed by 2 bases and J by 7 bases, leaving 12 bases between them. This CDR3 has 14 amino acids.

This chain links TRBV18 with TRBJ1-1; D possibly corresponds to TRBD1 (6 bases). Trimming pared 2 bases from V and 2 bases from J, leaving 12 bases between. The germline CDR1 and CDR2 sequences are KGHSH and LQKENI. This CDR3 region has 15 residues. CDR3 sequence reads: CASSPWTEINTEAFF. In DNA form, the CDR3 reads TGTGCCAGCTCACCATGGACAGAGATAAACACTGAAGCTTTCTTT.

The chain's CDR3 is CASSLIGSGELFF. The DNA for the CDR3 is TGTGCCAGCAGCTTAATAGGGTCCGGGGAGCTGTTTTTT. The V gene is TRBV7-3, the J gene TRBJ2-2; D uncertain. V lost 1 base, J lost 6 bases, and 6 bases lay in between. This CDR3 spans 13 amino acids. Germline CDR1 reads SGHTA; CDR2 reads FQGTGA.

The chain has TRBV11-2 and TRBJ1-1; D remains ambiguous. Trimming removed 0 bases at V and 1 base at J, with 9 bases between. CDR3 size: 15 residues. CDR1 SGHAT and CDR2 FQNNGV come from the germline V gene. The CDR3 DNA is TGTGCCAGCAGCTTAGATGCATCCAGGAACACTGAAGCTTTCTTT. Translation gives CASSLDASRNTEAFF.

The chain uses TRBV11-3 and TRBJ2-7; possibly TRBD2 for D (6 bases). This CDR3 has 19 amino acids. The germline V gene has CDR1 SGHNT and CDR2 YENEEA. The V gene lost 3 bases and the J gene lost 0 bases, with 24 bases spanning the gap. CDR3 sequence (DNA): TGTGCCAGCAGCTTCACGAAACGGTGGGGGACTCATCTCTCCTACGAGCAGTACTTC. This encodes CASSFTKRWGTHLSYEQYF.

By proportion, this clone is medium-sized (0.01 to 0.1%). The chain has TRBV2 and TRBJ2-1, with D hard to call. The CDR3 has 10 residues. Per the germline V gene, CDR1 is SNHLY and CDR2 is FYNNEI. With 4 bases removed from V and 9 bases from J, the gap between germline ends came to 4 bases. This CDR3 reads CASSGVEQFF. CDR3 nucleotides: TGTGCCAGCAGTGGGGTTGAGCAGTTCTTC.

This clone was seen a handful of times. CDR3 DNA sequence: TGTGCCAGCAGTGAACAGGCTCGAACTGAAGCTTTCTTT. This encodes CASSEQARTEAFF. The J gene is TRBJ1-1, the V gene TRBV6-1; no reliable D call. The CDR3 is made up of 13 amino acids. CDR1 MNHNS and CDR2 SASEGT come from the germline V gene. Trimming took off 2 bases at V and 5 bases at J, with 9 bases between the two ends.

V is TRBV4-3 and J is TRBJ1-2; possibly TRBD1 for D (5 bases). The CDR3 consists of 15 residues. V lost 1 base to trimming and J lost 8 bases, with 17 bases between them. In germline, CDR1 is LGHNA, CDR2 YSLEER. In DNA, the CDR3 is TGCGCCAGCAGCCAAGTCCTCGCAGGGTTTGAGGGCTACACCTTC. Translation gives CASSQVLAGFEGYTF.

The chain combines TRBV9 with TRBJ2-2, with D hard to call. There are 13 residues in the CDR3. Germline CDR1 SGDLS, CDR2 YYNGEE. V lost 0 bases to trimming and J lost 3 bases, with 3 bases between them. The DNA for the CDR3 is TGTGCCAGCAGCGTAGGGGACACCGGGGAGCTGTTTTTT. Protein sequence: CASSVGDTGELFF.

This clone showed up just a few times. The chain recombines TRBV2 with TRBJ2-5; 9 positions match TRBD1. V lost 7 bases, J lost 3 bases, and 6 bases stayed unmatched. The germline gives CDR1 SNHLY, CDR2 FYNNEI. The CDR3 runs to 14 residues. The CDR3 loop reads CASMTGTGKETQYF. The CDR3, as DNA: TGTGCCAGCATGACCGGGACAGGGAAAGAGACCCAGTACTTC.

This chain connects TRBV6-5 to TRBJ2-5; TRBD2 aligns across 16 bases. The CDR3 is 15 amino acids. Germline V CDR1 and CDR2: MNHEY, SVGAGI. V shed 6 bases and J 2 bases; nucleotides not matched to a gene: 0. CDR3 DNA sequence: TGTGCCAGCAGGGGACTAGCGGGAGGGCAAGAGACCCAGTACTTC. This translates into CASRGLAGGQETQYF.

The CDR3 sequence: CATSRDLIRTGGEKLFF. CDR3 DNA: TGTGCCACCAGCAGAGATTTGATAAGGACAGGAGGCGAAAAACTGTTTTTT. This rearrangement joins TRBV15 to TRBJ1-4; TRBD1 matches at 7 bases. The CDR3 covers 17 residues. Germline V gene data show CDR1 as LNHNV and CDR2 as YYDKDF (reference sequence). The trim removed 0 bases at V and 8 bases at J, leaving 12 bases unmatched.

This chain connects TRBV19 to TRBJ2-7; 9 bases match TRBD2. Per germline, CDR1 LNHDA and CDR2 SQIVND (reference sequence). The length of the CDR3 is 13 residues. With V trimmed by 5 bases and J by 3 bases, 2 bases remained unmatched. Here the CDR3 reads CASSVTSGYEQYF. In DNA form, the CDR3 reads TGTGCCAGTAGTGTGACTAGCGGCTACGAGCAGTACTTC.

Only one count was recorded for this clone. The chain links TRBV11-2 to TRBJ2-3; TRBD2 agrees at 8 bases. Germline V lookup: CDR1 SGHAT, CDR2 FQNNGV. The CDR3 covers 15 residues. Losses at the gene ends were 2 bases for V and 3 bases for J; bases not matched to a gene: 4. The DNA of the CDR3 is TGTGCCAGCAGCTTAAACGGGAGGGATACAGATACGCAGTATTTT. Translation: CASSLNGRDTDTQYF.